These 5 T cell receptor beta chains share one sample of origin, sequenced in a study of blood T cells in healthy people across ages. Together with a sample-barcoded 5' primer, a J-beta primer mix was included in a second PCR lasting roughly 6 to 12 cycles. TCRdb analysed the 5' RACE reads with MiXCR anew, one entry per CDR3 protein. The sample records about 640,000 distinct CDR3 sequences, about 54% being singletons. The sample taken for sequencing was blood. These receptor sequences come from a man aged 60-69 years in good health.

The chain combines TRBV20-1 with TRBJ1-2; tentative D call: TRBD1 (5 bases). The CDR3 runs 12 residues. Germline loops: CDR1 DFQATT, CDR2 SNEGSKA (reference sequence). V was clipped by 1 base and J by 8 bases, with 11 bases between them. The CDR3 spells CSARVRGQGYTF. The CDR3 DNA sequence: TGCAGTGCTAGAGTAAGGGGCCAAGGCTACACCTTC.

This clonotype was found a few times. The chain joins TRBV7-9 to TRBJ1-2; weak D call: TRBD1 (6 bases). Deletions cut 4 bases from V and 4 bases from J, with 19 bases between. Germline CDR1 and CDR2: SEHNR and FQNEAQ (reference sequence). This CDR3 region has 16 residues. CDR3 nucleotides: TGTGCCAGCAGCTCCGGACAGTTAGTAACTCCCTATGGCTACACCTTC. Amino acid sequence: CASSSGQLVTPYGYTF.

This chain joins TRBV6-2 or TRBV6-3 and TRBJ2-6; D is possibly TRBD2 (5 bases). In germline, CDR1 is MNHEY, CDR2 SVGEGT. V lost 8 bases and J 0 bases, leaving 14 bases between the germline ends. CDR3 length: 16 residues. CDR3 bases: TGTGCCAGCTTCGGGGATGGCCGCTCTGGGGCCAACGTCCTGACTTTC. The encoded protein is CASFGDGRSGANVLTF.

Written as DNA, the CDR3 is TGCAGTGCTAGACCCGAACTGGGAGTGGAGACCCAGTACTTC. Translating it yields CSARPELGVETQYF. J is TRBJ2-5 and V is TRBV20-1; D is possibly TRBD2 (5 bases). This CDR3 region has 14 residues. The germline V gene encodes CDR1 DFQATT and CDR2 SNEGSKA (reference sequence). The V gene lost 2 bases and the J gene lost 5 bases, with 15 bases spanning the gap.

The table lists this clonotype with a few counts. CDR3 in amino acids: CSAPRGGSTDTQYF. CDR3 nucleotides: TGCAGTGCCCCGAGGGGGGGGAGCACAGATACGCAGTATTTT. The rearrangement links TRBV20-1 to TRBJ2-3, with D possibly TRBD2 on 7 matching bases. Germline loops: CDR1 DFQATT, CDR2 SNEGSKA (reference sequence). The CDR3 is made up of 14 amino acids. Trimming pared 6 bases from V and 0 bases from J, leaving 13 bases between.